The rows below give T cell receptor beta chains drawn from one sample of a study of identical twins. TCRdb redid the calling of the 5' RACE reads with MiXCR, one entry per CDR3 protein. There are 1.5 million or so distinct CDR3 sequences in the sample; under 35% occur only once, and roughly 0.3% lies in the top ten. Material for sequencing was cord blood. The source of these receptors is a newborn girl in good health. Both conserved end residues are part of each CDR3. Fields, in order: J gene, D gene, clone size, V gene, CDR3 protein, CDR3 DNA. D genes are given only for firm matches. The size entry is marked missing in some rows and otherwise reads once, few, many or a size class.

TRBJ1-1 NA few TRBV27 CASRFTPGKGTEAFF TGTGCCAGCAGGTTTACACCTGGTAAGGGCACTGAAGCTTTCTTT
TRBJ2-1 TRBD1 few TRBV6-5 CAIGQAAGPQFF TGTGCCATTGGACAGGCCGCAGGCCCGCAGTTCTTC
TRBJ1-4 NA NA TRBV4-2 CASSQDGRGSNEKLFF TGTGCCAGCAGCCAAGATGGGCGGGGGTCTAATGAAAAACTGTTTTTT
TRBJ2-7 TRBD2 NA TRBV3-1 CASSPGLAGVRAYEQYF TGTGCCAGCAGCCCGGGACTAGCGGGAGTTAGGGCCTACGAGCAGTACTTC
TRBJ2-4 TRBD2 many TRBV2 CASSPLAREYIQYF TGTGCCAGCAGCCCCCTTGCGCGGGAGTACATTCAGTACTTC
TRBJ2-5 TRBD1 once TRBV27 CASSETGDNEQYF TGTGCCAGCAGTGAGACAGGGGACAATGAGCAGTACTTC
TRBJ1-3 NA NA TRBV5-1 CASSPGFYGPPNSPGNTIYF TGCGCCAGCAGCCCTGGCTTCTATGGACCACCCAACTCCCCTGGAAACACCATATATTTT
TRBJ2-7 NA NA TRBV20-1 CSARDLDERYF TGCAGTGCTAGAGATCTCGACGAGCGGTACTTC
TRBJ1-2 NA few TRBV25-1 CASSERQGLTYGYTF TGTGCCAGCAGTGAACGGCAGGGGTTAACCTATGGCTACACCTTC
TRBJ2-1 NA NA TRBV30 CAWSDGGNEQFF TGTGCCTGGAGTGATGGGGGCAATGAGCAGTTCTTC
TRBJ2-5 NA NA TRBV9 CASSVGLALETQYF TGTGCCAGCAGCGTAGGGCTAGCGTTGGAGACCCAGTACTTC
TRBJ2-7 TRBD2 NA TRBV4-1 CASSQTSVGYNEQYF TGCGCCAGCAGCCAGACTAGCGTCGGCTACAATGAGCAGTACTTC
TRBJ2-1 TRBD2 few TRBV7-6 CASSLRTSGLSYNEQFF TGTGCCAGCAGCCTACGGACTAGCGGCCTCTCCTACAATGAGCAGTTCTTC
TRBJ2-1 TRBD2 NA TRBV12-3/TRBV12-4 CASSLRGTREYNEQFF TGTGCCAGCAGTTTAAGAGGGACTAGGGAATACAATGAGCAGTTCTTC